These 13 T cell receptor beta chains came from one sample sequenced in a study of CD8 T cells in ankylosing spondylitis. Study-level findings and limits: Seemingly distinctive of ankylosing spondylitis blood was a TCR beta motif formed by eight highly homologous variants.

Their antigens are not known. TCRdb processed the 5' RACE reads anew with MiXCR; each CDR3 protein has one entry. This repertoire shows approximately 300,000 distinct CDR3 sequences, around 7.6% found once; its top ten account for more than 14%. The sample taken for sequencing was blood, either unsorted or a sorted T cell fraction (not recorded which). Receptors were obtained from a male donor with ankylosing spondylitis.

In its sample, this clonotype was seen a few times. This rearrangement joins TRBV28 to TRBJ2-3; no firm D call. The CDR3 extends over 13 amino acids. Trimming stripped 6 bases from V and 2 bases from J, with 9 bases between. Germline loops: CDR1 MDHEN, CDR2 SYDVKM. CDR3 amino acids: CASSSPDTDTQYF. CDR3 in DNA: TGTGCCAGCAGCAGCCCGGACACAGATACGCAGTATTTT. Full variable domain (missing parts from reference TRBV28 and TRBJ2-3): DVKVTQSSRYLVKRTGEKVFLECVQDMDHENMFWYRQDPGLGLRLIYFSYDVKMKEKGDIPEGYSVSREKKERFSLILESASTNQTSMYLCASSSPDTDTQYFGPGTRLTVL.

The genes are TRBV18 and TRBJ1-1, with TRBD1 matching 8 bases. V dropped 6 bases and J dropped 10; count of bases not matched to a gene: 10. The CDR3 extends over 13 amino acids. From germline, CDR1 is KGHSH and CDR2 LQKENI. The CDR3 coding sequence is TGTGCCAGCTCGCTCGAGAGACAGGGGACAGCTTTCTTT. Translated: CASSLERQGTAFF.

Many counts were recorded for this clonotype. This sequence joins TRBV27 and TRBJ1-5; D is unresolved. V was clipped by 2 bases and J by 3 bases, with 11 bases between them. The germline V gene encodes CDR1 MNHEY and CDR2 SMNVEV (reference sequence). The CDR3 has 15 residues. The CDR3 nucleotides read TGTGCCAGCAGTTTAGGAGGACGGTTCAATCAGCCCCAGCATTTT. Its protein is CASSLGGRFNQPQHF.

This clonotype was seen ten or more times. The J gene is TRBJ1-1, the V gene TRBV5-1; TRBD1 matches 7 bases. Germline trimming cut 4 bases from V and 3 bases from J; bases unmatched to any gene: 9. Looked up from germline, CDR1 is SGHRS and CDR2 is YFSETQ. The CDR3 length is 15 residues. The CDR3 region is CASSVRQGKDTEAFF. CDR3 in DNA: TGCGCCAGCAGCGTAAGACAGGGAAAGGACACTGAAGCTTTCTTT.

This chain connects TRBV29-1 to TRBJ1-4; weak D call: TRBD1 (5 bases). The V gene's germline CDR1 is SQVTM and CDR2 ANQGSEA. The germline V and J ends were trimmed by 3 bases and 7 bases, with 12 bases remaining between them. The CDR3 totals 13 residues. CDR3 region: CSVESGSVEKLFF. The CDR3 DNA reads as TGCAGCGTTGAGTCAGGGTCTGTTGAAAAACTGTTTTTT.

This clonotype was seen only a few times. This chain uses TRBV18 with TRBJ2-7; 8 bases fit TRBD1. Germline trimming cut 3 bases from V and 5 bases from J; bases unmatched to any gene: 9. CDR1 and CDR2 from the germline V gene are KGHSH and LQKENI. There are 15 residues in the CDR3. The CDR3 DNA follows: TGTGCCAGCTCACCTGGACAGGGCGGAGTGGACGAGCAGTACTTC. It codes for CASSPGQGGVDEQYF. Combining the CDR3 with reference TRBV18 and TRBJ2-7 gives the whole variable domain NAGVMQNPRHLVRRRGQEARLRCSPMKGHSHVYWYRQLPEEGLKFMVYLQKENIIDESGMPKERFSAEFPKEGPSILRIQQVVRGDSAAYFCASSPGQGGVDEQYFGPGTRLTVT.

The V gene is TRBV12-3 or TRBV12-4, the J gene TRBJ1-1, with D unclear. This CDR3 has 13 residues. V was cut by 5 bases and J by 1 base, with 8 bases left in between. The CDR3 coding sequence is TGTGCCAGCAGTGCGGGGAGGAACACTGAAGCTTTCTTT. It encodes CASSAGRNTEAFF.

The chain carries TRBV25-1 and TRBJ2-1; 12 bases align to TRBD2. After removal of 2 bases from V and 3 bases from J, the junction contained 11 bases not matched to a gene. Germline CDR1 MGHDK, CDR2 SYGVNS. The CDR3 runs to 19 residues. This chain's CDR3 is CASSEVRRPSGRDYNEQFF. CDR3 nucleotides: TGTGCCAGCAGTGAAGTGCGCAGGCCTAGCGGGAGGGACTACAATGAGCAGTTCTTC.

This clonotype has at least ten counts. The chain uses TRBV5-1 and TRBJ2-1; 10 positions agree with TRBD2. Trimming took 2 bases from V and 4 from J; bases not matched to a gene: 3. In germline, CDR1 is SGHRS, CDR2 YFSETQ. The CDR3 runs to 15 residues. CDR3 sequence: CASSFEAGGYNEQFF. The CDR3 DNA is TGCGCCAGCAGCTTTGAAGCGGGAGGGTACAATGAGCAGTTCTTC.

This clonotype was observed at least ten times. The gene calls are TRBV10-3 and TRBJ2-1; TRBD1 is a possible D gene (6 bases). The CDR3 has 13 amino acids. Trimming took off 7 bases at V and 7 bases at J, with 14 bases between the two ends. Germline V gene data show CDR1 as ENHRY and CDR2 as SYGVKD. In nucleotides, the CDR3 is TGTGCCATCACCCGGGACATCGGGAATGAGCAGTTCTTC. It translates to CAITRDIGNEQFF.

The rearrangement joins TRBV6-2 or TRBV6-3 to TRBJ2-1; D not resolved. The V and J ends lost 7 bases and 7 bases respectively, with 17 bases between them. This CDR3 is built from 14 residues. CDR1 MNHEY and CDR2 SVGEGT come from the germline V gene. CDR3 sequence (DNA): TGTGCCAGCACCAAGTCCTTAAGTTCTAATGAGCAGTTCTTC. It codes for CASTKSLSSNEQFF.

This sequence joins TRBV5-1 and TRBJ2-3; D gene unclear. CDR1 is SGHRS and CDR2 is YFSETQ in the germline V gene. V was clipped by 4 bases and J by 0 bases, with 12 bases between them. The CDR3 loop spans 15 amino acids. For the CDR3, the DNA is TGCGCCAGCAGCACGGACCAGCCTAGCACAGATACGCAGTATTTT. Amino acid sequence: CASSTDQPSTDTQYF.

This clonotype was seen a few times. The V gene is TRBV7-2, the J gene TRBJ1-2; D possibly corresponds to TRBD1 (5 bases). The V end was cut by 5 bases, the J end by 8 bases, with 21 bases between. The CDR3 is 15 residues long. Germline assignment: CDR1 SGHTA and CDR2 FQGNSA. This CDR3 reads CASSRSRGVSEGYTF. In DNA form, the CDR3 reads TGTGCCAGCAGCCGCTCCCGGGGGGTTTCGGAAGGCTACACCTTC.